A selection of T cell receptor beta chains follows, all from one sample in a study of shared clonotypes between healthy human individuals. Sequencing used immunoSEQ multiplex PCR; TCRdb keeps in-frame clones, though not all of them. Of some 2,100,000 clones in the sample, 85% to 95% were seen once. Source material: naive CD8+ T cells from PBMCs. The receptors were sampled from a young man in good health. Some clones in this sample may be carry-over from other donors' samples. Each CDR3 is given with its conserved first and last residue. A D gene is named only where the DNA matches it firmly. Some rows mark clone size as missing; the rest say once, few, many or name a class of expanded clone.

j_gene: TRBJ2-7
abundance: once
v_gene: TRBV6-6
d_gene: NA
CDR3aa: CASSYSLVPVEQYF
CDR3nt: TGTGCCAGCAGTTACTCCCTCGTCCCCGTGGAGCAGTACTTC

j_gene: TRBJ2-7
abundance: NA
v_gene: TRBV4-3
d_gene: NA
CDR3aa: CASSQESSGTGAYEQYF
CDR3nt: TGCGCCAGCAGCCAAGAAAGTTCGGGGACGGGGGCTTACGAGCAGTACTTC

j_gene: TRBJ2-2
abundance: NA
v_gene: TRBV28
d_gene: TRBD2
CDR3aa: CASNRQAGARTGELFF
CDR3nt: TGTGCCAGCAACCGTCAGGCGGGAGCACGGACCGGGGAGCTGTTTTTT

j_gene: TRBJ2-2
abundance: NA
v_gene: TRBV27
d_gene: TRBD1
CDR3aa: CASSPRTGEASGELFF
CDR3nt: TGTGCCAGCAGTCCGAGGACAGGGGAAGCGTCCGGGGAGCTGTTTTTT

j_gene: TRBJ1-2
abundance: NA
v_gene: TRBV14
d_gene: NA
CDR3aa: CASSQAGRDYGYTF
CDR3nt: TGTGCCAGCAGCCAAGCAGGACGGGACTATGGCTACACCTTC

j_gene: TRBJ2-1
abundance: NA
v_gene: TRBV19
d_gene: NA
CDR3aa: CASSLLEGNEQFF
CDR3nt: TGTGCCAGTAGTCTGCTGGAAGGCAATGAGCAGTTCTTC

j_gene: TRBJ1-2
abundance: once
v_gene: TRBV28
d_gene: NA
CDR3aa: CASSSRRTARYGYTF
CDR3nt: TGTGCCAGCAGCTCTCGACGGACAGCACGGTATGGCTACACCTTC

j_gene: TRBJ1-1
abundance: NA
v_gene: TRBV5-1
d_gene: TRBD1
CDR3aa: CASSDRDRGRRGTEAFF
CDR3nt: TGCGCCAGCAGCGACCGGGACAGGGGCCGGCGGGGCACTGAAGCTTTCTTT

j_gene: TRBJ1-1
abundance: NA
v_gene: TRBV10-3
d_gene: NA
CDR3aa: CAISESVISAFF
CDR3nt: TGTGCCATCAGTGAGTCGGTTATTTCGGCTTTCTTT

j_gene: TRBJ2-2
abundance: NA
v_gene: TRBV2
d_gene: TRBD2
CDR3aa: CAIQQSSGGPSNTGELFF
CDR3nt: TGTGCCATCCAGCAGTCTAGCGGGGGTCCTTCGAACACCGGGGAGCTGTTTTTT

j_gene: TRBJ2-7
abundance: NA
v_gene: TRBV5-6
d_gene: NA
CDR3aa: CASSLAAAYEQYF
CDR3nt: TGTGCCAGCAGCTTGGCGGCAGCCTACGAGCAGTACTTC

j_gene: TRBJ2-2
abundance: NA
v_gene: TRBV5-6
d_gene: TRBD2
CDR3aa: CASSLGLAENTGELFF
CDR3nt: TGTGCCAGCAGCTTGGGCCTAGCGGAGAACACCGGGGAGCTGTTTTTT

j_gene: TRBJ2-7
abundance: NA
v_gene: TRBV6-1
d_gene: NA
CDR3aa: CASTGERAVHF
CDR3nt: TGTGCCAGCACAGGGGAGCGGGCCGTCCACTTC

j_gene: TRBJ2-1
abundance: once
v_gene: TRBV9
d_gene: NA
CDR3aa: CASSDTRGSAYNEQFF
CDR3nt: TGTGCCAGCAGCGACACTAGGGGCTCTGCCTACAATGAGCAGTTCTTC

j_gene: TRBJ2-2
abundance: once
v_gene: TRBV14
d_gene: TRBD2
CDR3aa: CASSRRTSGNTGELFF
CDR3nt: TGTGCCAGCAGCCGCCGGACTAGCGGGAACACCGGGGAGCTGTTTTTT

j_gene: TRBJ2-5
abundance: once
v_gene: TRBV28
d_gene: TRBD2
CDR3aa: CASSGGTTASWQETQYF
CDR3nt: TGTGCCAGCAGCGGGGGGACGACAGCCTCCTGGCAAGAGACCCAGTACTTC

j_gene: TRBJ1-5
abundance: NA
v_gene: TRBV27
d_gene: NA
CDR3aa: CASSLLGRDQPQHF
CDR3nt: TGTGCCAGCAGTTTATTAGGCCGTGATCAGCCCCAGCATTTT

j_gene: TRBJ1-1
abundance: NA
v_gene: TRBV27
d_gene: NA
CDR3aa: CASSPTLATEAFF
CDR3nt: TGTGCCAGCAGCCCAACCCTGGCCACTGAAGCTTTCTTT

j_gene: TRBJ2-7
abundance: NA
v_gene: TRBV5-8
d_gene: NA
CDR3aa: CASSLLGRMAGEQYF
CDR3nt: TGTGCCAGCAGCTTGTTGGGCAGAATGGCGGGGGAGCAGTACTTC

j_gene: TRBJ2-5
abundance: once
v_gene: TRBV27
d_gene: TRBD2
CDR3aa: CASSLSLAGVEETQYF
CDR3nt: TGTGCCAGCAGTTTATCGCTAGCGGGAGTGGAGGAGACCCAGTACTTC

j_gene: TRBJ2-1
abundance: NA
v_gene: TRBV7-9
d_gene: NA
CDR3aa: CASSHAVGAWNEQFF
CDR3nt: TGTGCCAGCAGCCACGCGGTCGGGGCCTGGAATGAGCAGTTCTTC

j_gene: TRBJ2-3
abundance: NA
v_gene: TRBV11-2
d_gene: NA
CDR3aa: CASTLGWPPGEDTQYF
CDR3nt: TGTGCCAGCACCCTAGGTTGGCCCCCGGGAGAAGATACGCAGTATTTT

j_gene: TRBJ2-7
abundance: NA
v_gene: TRBV10-3
d_gene: TRBD2
CDR3aa: CAIGLAGVDEQYF
CDR3nt: TGTGCCATCGGACTAGCGGGAGTAGACGAGCAGTACTTC

j_gene: TRBJ2-6
abundance: NA
v_gene: TRBV7-2
d_gene: NA
CDR3aa: CASSPRDSGANVLTF
CDR3nt: TGTGCCAGCAGCCCTCGGGACTCTGGGGCCAACGTCCTGACTTTC

j_gene: TRBJ2-1
abundance: NA
v_gene: TRBV27
d_gene: TRBD2
CDR3aa: CASSLTSGRTQFF
CDR3nt: TGTGCCAGCAGTTTGACTAGCGGGAGGACCCAGTTCTTC

j_gene: TRBJ2-1
abundance: NA
v_gene: TRBV5-4
d_gene: TRBD2
CDR3aa: CASSFLAGGDNEQFF
CDR3nt: TGTGCCAGCAGTTTCCTAGCGGGAGGGGACAATGAGCAGTTCTTC

j_gene: TRBJ2-3
abundance: NA
v_gene: TRBV7-2
d_gene: TRBD2
CDR3aa: CASSSRTSGRPGVTQYF
CDR3nt: TGTGCCAGCAGCTCCAGGACTAGCGGGAGGCCGGGGGTTACGCAGTATTTT

j_gene: TRBJ2-1
abundance: NA
v_gene: TRBV27
d_gene: TRBD2
CDR3aa: CASSPSAGEAWNEQFF
CDR3nt: TGTGCCAGCAGTCCTTCAGCGGGAGAGGCCTGGAATGAGCAGTTCTTC

j_gene: TRBJ1-2
abundance: NA
v_gene: TRBV6-5
d_gene: NA
CDR3aa: CASSYSAALGGYTF
CDR3nt: TGTGCCAGCAGTTACTCCGCGGCCTTGGGTGGCTACACCTTC

j_gene: TRBJ2-7
abundance: NA
v_gene: TRBV9
d_gene: TRBD1
CDR3aa: CASSVLGTGGINEQYF
CDR3nt: TGTGCCAGCAGCGTGCTAGGGACAGGGGGGATCAACGAGCAGTACTTC

j_gene: TRBJ1-1
abundance: NA
v_gene: TRBV7-9
d_gene: TRBD1
CDR3aa: CASSPDRVNTEAFF
CDR3nt: TGTGCCAGCAGCCCGGACAGGGTGAACACTGAAGCTTTCTTT

j_gene: TRBJ2-5
abundance: NA
v_gene: TRBV5-4
d_gene: NA
CDR3aa: CASSLARGTWETQYF
CDR3nt: TGTGCCAGCAGCTTGGCCAGGGGCACTTGGGAGACCCAGTACTTC

j_gene: TRBJ2-7
abundance: NA
v_gene: TRBV23-1
d_gene: NA
CDR3aa: CASSQSAGIRDEQYF
CDR3nt: TGCGCCAGCAGTCAATCGGCTGGGATTAGGGACGAGCAGTACTTC

j_gene: TRBJ2-5
abundance: NA
v_gene: TRBV19
d_gene: TRBD1
CDR3aa: CASSPDREETQYF
CDR3nt: TGTGCCAGTAGTCCAGACAGGGAAGAGACCCAGTACTTC

j_gene: TRBJ1-4
abundance: NA
v_gene: TRBV5-8
d_gene: NA
CDR3aa: CASSLRRGNEKLFF
CDR3nt: TGTGCCAGCAGCTTACGACGGGGGAATGAAAAACTGTTTTTT

j_gene: TRBJ1-1
abundance: once
v_gene: TRBV19
d_gene: TRBD1
CDR3aa: CASSWDREKVEAFF
CDR3nt: TGTGCCAGTAGTTGGGACAGGGAAAAGGTTGAAGCTTTCTTT

j_gene: TRBJ1-5
abundance: NA
v_gene: TRBV29-1
d_gene: TRBD1
CDR3aa: CSVEEGAGQPQHF
CDR3nt: TGCAGCGTTGAGGAGGGGGCGGGTCAGCCCCAGCATTTT

j_gene: TRBJ2-1
abundance: NA
v_gene: TRBV10-3
d_gene: NA
CDR3aa: CAISEQRGSYNEQFF
CDR3nt: TGTGCCATCAGTGAGCAGAGGGGATCGTACAATGAGCAGTTCTTC

j_gene: TRBJ2-7
abundance: NA
v_gene: TRBV5-6
d_gene: TRBD1
CDR3aa: CASSAGTVYEQYF
CDR3nt: TGTGCCAGCAGCGCCGGGACAGTCTACGAGCAGTACTTC

j_gene: TRBJ2-7
abundance: once
v_gene: TRBV10-3
d_gene: NA
CDR3aa: CAISGFPTYEQYF
CDR3nt: TGTGCCATCTCGGGGTTCCCAACCTACGAGCAGTACTTC

j_gene: TRBJ2-7
abundance: NA
v_gene: TRBV10-3
d_gene: TRBD2
CDR3aa: CAISVTSGVGYEQYF
CDR3nt: TGTGCCATCAGTGTAACTAGCGGGGTGGGGTACGAGCAGTACTTC

j_gene: TRBJ2-3
abundance: NA
v_gene: TRBV11-2
d_gene: TRBD2
CDR3aa: CASSLDQTSGSTTDTQYF
CDR3nt: TGTGCCAGCAGCTTAGATCAGACTAGCGGGAGTACGACAGATACGCAGTATTTT

j_gene: TRBJ2-7
abundance: NA
v_gene: TRBV6-1
d_gene: NA
CDR3aa: CASSEEGEGNYEQYF
CDR3nt: TGTGCCAGCAGTGAAGAGGGGGAAGGGAACTACGAGCAGTACTTC

j_gene: TRBJ1-2
abundance: once
v_gene: TRBV7-8
d_gene: NA
CDR3aa: CASSFSRAYGYTF
CDR3nt: TGTGCCAGCAGCTTTAGCAGGGCCTATGGCTACACCTTC

j_gene: TRBJ2-1
abundance: NA
v_gene: TRBV7-9
d_gene: NA
CDR3aa: CASSPPRQREQFF
CDR3nt: TGTGCCAGCAGCCCCCCTCGGCAGCGGGAGCAGTTCTTC

j_gene: TRBJ2-5
abundance: NA
v_gene: TRBV5-4
d_gene: NA
CDR3aa: CASSLMQLPQETQYF
CDR3nt: TGTGCCAGCAGCTTGATGCAGCTACCTCAGGAGACCCAGTACTTC